This passage covers 14 T cell receptor beta chains from one sample sequenced in a study of blood T cell repertoires in COVID-19. Repertoires were generated with immunoSEQ multiplex PCR, while TCRdb's copy carries only in-frame clones and drops some. The sample has 400,000 to 500,000 clones, 70% to 90% seen once. The source material was peripheral blood. The receptors stem from a woman younger than 45 with active or convalescent COVID-19.

V gene TRBV6-5 combines with J gene TRBJ1-4, with D unclear. CDR1 and CDR2 from the germline V gene are MNHEY and SVGAGI. The CDR3 has 14 amino acids. V dropped 6 bases and J dropped 8 bases, with 16 bases sitting between them. CDR3 region: CASSFVLSREKLFF. The CDR3 coding sequence is TGTGCCAGCAGCTTCGTCCTATCGAGGGAAAAACTGTTTTTT.

The J gene is TRBJ2-1, the V gene TRBV11-2; 9 nucleotides agree with TRBD2. The CDR3 has 17 amino acids. V lost 0 bases, J lost 4 bases, and 7 bases stayed unmatched. Germline V lookup: CDR1 SGHAT, CDR2 FQNNGV. CDR3 DNA: TGTGCCAGCAGCTTAGATCGGCTAGCGGGAATATACAATGAGCAGTTCTTC. Its protein is CASSLDRLAGIYNEQFF.

The genes are TRBV2 and TRBJ1-4; TRBD1 aligns across 7 bases. Trimming at V came to 6 bases and at J to 6 bases, leaving 7 bases not matched to a gene. Looked up from germline, CDR1 is SNHLY and CDR2 is FYNNEI. The CDR3 covers 14 residues. The CDR3 DNA reads as TGTGCCAGCAGGGGGGACAGCCCCTATGAAAAACTGTTTTTT. Protein: CASRGDSPYEKLFF.

This chain uses TRBV11-2 with TRBJ1-1, with a weak D call TRBD1 (6 bases). Germline V gene sequence: CDR1 SGHAT, CDR2 FQNNGV. The CDR3 has 13 amino acids. The V end was cut by 5 bases, the J end by 7 bases, with 14 bases between. In DNA, the CDR3 is TGTGCCAGCAGCCAACAGGGCTTCAATGAAGCTTTCTTT. This sequence encodes CASSQQGFNEAFF.

The chain couples TRBV16 to TRBJ1-2; 10 nucleotides match TRBD1. The CDR3 has 17 residues. V lost 2 bases and J lost 6; bases outside the gene matches: 12. CDR1 and CDR2 from the germline V gene are KGHSY and FQNENV. CDR3 loop: CASSQRQGALDPHGYTF. For the CDR3, the DNA is TGTGCCAGCAGCCAAAGACAGGGGGCCCTTGACCCGCATGGCTACACCTTC.

V gene TRBV5-1 combines with J gene TRBJ1-6; the D gene is possibly TRBD1 (5 bases). Between the trimmed V and J ends, which lost 0 bases and 0 bases, there was a span of 13 bases. Germline CDR1 and CDR2: SGHRS and YFSETQ. This CDR3 spans 18 amino acids. The CDR3 is CASSLGQKSISYNSPLHF. The CDR3 DNA reads as TGCGCCAGCAGCTTGGGACAGAAGAGCATCTCCTATAATTCACCCCTCCACTTT.

The J gene is TRBJ2-3, the V gene TRBV4-2, with 9 bases lining up with TRBD1. CDR3 length: 18 amino acids. Germline values: CDR1 LGHNA, CDR2 YNFKEQ. The V gene end was trimmed by 0 bases and the J gene end by 5 bases; junction bases not matched to a gene: 12. The CDR3 DNA is TGTGCCAGCAGCCAAGACCACAGGGGGCCGGAGTCGTTAGATACGCAGTATTTT. The encoded protein is CASSQDHRGPESLDTQYF.

The chain combines TRBV6-5 with TRBJ2-7, with a possible D match to TRBD2 (6 bases). Germline V CDR1 and CDR2: MNHEY, SVGAGI. Between the trimmed V and J ends, which lost 5 bases and 3 bases, there was a span of 14 bases. The CDR3 totals 14 residues. The CDR3 coding sequence is TGTGCCAGCAGTAAGGAGGGGTCCTACTACGAGCAGTACTTC. Its protein product is CASSKEGSYYEQYF.

The gene calls are TRBV4-1 and TRBJ2-3; 9 bases are shared with TRBD2. Germline CDR1 and CDR2: MGHRA and YSYEKL. This CDR3 comprises 15 residues. The V and J ends lost 3 bases and 3 bases, in that order; junction bases with no gene match: 4. CDR3: CASSHSGSTTDTQYF. In DNA form, the CDR3 reads TGCGCCAGCAGCCATAGCGGGAGTACGACAGATACGCAGTATTTT.

The genes are TRBV19 and TRBJ1-1, with D hard to call. Germline values: CDR1 LNHDA, CDR2 SQIVND (reference sequence). The CDR3 loop spans 14 amino acids. V lost 3 bases and J 1 base, leaving 9 bases between the germline ends. The CDR3 region has the DNA TGTGCCAGTAGTATCGGGAGTCAGAACACTGAAGCTTTCTTT. This encodes CASSIGSQNTEAFF.

The chain couples TRBV2 to TRBJ1-6; 7 nucleotides align to TRBD1. The CDR3 extends over 14 amino acids. J gave up 7 bases and V 4 bases, and 4 bases lay outside the gene matches. Germline CDR1 SNHLY, CDR2 FYNNEI. The CDR3 DNA reads as TGTGCCAGCAGTGGAGAGACAGGGAATTCACCCCTCCACTTT. It translates to CASSGETGNSPLHF.

This clone was seen more than once but under ten times. The V and J genes are TRBV5-6 and TRBJ1-1, with 7 bases aligning to TRBD1. Germline CDR1 and CDR2: SGHDT and YYEEEE. V shed 2 bases, J shed 1 base, and the junction held 8 bases outside the gene matches. This CDR3 comprises 16 residues. The CDR3 sequence: CASSFRTGQSNTEAFF. For the CDR3, the DNA is TGTGCCAGCAGCTTTCGTACGGGACAGTCGAACACTGAAGCTTTCTTT.

CDR3 region: CASSLEQGSYMNTEAFF. The CDR3 nucleotides are TGCGCCAGCAGCTTGGAACAGGGGTCTTACATGAACACTGAAGCTTTCTTT. The gene calls are TRBV5-1 and TRBJ1-1, with TRBD1 identical over 7 bases. Trimming took 0 bases from V and 0 from J; bases not matched to a gene: 8. Looked up from germline, CDR1 is SGHRS and CDR2 is YFSETQ. This CDR3 is built from 17 residues.

This clone was recorded a few times. The CDR3 DNA follows: TGTGCCAGCAGTCGGATCGGGAGTAACTATGGCTACACCTTC. This translates into CASSRIGSNYGYTF. J is TRBJ1-2 and V is TRBV2; D gene unclear. CDR3 length: 14 amino acids. V was pared by 5 bases and J by 1 base, with 11 bases between. Germline CDR1 and CDR2: SNHLY and FYNNEI.